A single sample gave rise to the 2 T cell receptor beta chains below, sequenced in a study of T-cell reconstitution after alpha-beta-depleted transplantation in children. Researchers prepared the TCRbeta library using unique molecular identifiers, the study reports. TCRdb reprocessed the PCR reads with MiXCR, giving one entry per CDR3 protein. This sample has around 80,000 distinct CDR3 sequences, with over 15% found just once. The sample consisted of PBMCs, mostly from graft donor cells, taken 360 days after TCRalphabeta/CD19-depleted stem cell transplant. These receptor sequences come from a male patient aged 2-9 years who had a stem cell transplant for acute lymphoblastic leukemia, so the T cells may come from the graft donor.

The chain recombines TRBV20-1 with TRBJ1-2, with 10 positions matching TRBD1. V was pared by 7 bases and J by 6 bases, with 8 bases of the junction left unmatched. Germline-derived CDR1 and CDR2 are DFQATT and SNEGSKA (reference sequence). The CDR3 loop spans 13 amino acids. This CDR3 reads CSVRQGAEHGYTF. CDR3 sequence (DNA): TGCAGTGTACGACAGGGGGCAGAACATGGCTACACCTTC.

This clonotype was counted between two and nine times. The chain uses TRBV10-3 and TRBJ2-2, with D tentatively TRBD2 (6 bases). V was shortened by 3 bases and J by 6 bases, with 14 bases between the two germline ends. Germline V lookup: CDR1 ENHRY, CDR2 SYGVKD. The CDR3 loop spans 15 amino acids. CDR3 residues: CAISELARLAGELFF. The CDR3 region has the DNA TGTGCCATCAGTGAACTAGCCAGACTGGCCGGGGAGCTGTTTTTT.